This T cell receptor beta chain appears in the sequencing data of a study of T-cell reconstitution after alpha-beta-depleted transplantation in children. Study-level results: Several patients had high TCRbeta diversity at day 60; it came from surviving recipient T cells and thymic progenitors.

For TCRbeta, the library was prepared with unique molecular identifiers. TCRdb reprocessed the PCR reads via MiXCR and lists one record per CDR3 protein. The sample has about a million distinct CDR3 sequences, less than 30% seen once. The sample holds a few counts of this clonotype. Its specificity is unknown. After removal of 0 bases from V and 2 bases from J, the junction contained 8 bases not matched to a gene. The CDR3 runs to 19 residues. Germline CDR1 and CDR2: MGHRA and YSYEKL. The receptor was derived from a boy younger than two who had a stem cell transplant for SCID, so the T cells may come from the graft donor. The starting material was PBMCs, mostly from graft donor cells, obtained 360 days after TCRalphabeta/CD19-depleted stem cell transplant. The chain has TRBV4-1 and TRBJ2-3; 13 nucleotides agree with TRBD2. The CDR3 region is CASSQDSSTSGGLTDTQYF. The CDR3 region has the DNA TGCGCCAGCAGCCAAGATTCTTCGACTAGCGGGGGGCTCACAGATACGCAGTATTTT.